This TCR beta chain was documented in a study of cytomegalovirus exposure and HLA in healthy donors. As regards this clone: Germline and junction disagree at one end, which may indicate a read error.

The primer mix had 60 Vbeta and 13 Jbeta primers. The repertoire was sequenced with immunoSEQ multiplex PCR; TCRdb's copy has only in-frame clones and lacks some. The sample carries over 65,000 clones, 78% recorded once. This CDR3 contains 13 residues. The germline V gene encodes CDR1 SEHNR and CDR2 FQNEAQ (reference sequence). The clonotype comes from a man aged 40-49 years in good health and CMV-seronegative. The rearrangement joins TRBV7-9 to TRBJ1-2, with D possibly TRBD1 on 5 matching bases. Specimen: PBMCs. The CDR3 DNA reads TGTTCCAGCAGCTTAGTCGCGGACACGGGCTACACCTTC. This codes for CSSSLVADTGYTF.